This T cell receptor (beta chain) appears in the sequencing data of a study of T-cell reconstitution after alpha-beta-depleted transplantation in children. Study-level points and caveats: Alpha-beta T cells about two months after transplant reportedly derived from several hundred expanded graft clones. TCRbeta diversity was high at day 60 in some patients (a result of surviving recipient T cells and thymic progenitors). When one year had passed after transplant, most T-cell counts and diversity came from newly produced T cells.

Unique molecular identifiers featured in how the TCRbeta library was prepared. TCRdb reprocessed the PCR reads with MiXCR, giving one entry per CDR3 protein. The sample contains some 300,000 distinct CDR3 sequences, 10% of which appear only once. Germline V gene sequence: CDR1 SGHTA, CDR2 FQGNSA. The CDR3 loop spans 11 amino acids. The trim removed 6 bases at V and 13 bases at J, leaving 6 bases unmatched. The sample holds many counts of this clonotype. The antigen is not known. The receptor comes from a boy under three years old with acute myeloid leukemia, due to receive a stem cell transplant. The rearrangement uses TRBV7-2 and TRBJ2-1; TRBD2 aligns across 7 bases. This material consisted of PBMCs, taken before TCRalphabeta/CD19-depleted stem cell transplant. CDR3 in DNA: TGTGCCAGCAGACGGACTAGGGGCCAGTTCTTC. Protein sequence: CASRRTRGQFF.